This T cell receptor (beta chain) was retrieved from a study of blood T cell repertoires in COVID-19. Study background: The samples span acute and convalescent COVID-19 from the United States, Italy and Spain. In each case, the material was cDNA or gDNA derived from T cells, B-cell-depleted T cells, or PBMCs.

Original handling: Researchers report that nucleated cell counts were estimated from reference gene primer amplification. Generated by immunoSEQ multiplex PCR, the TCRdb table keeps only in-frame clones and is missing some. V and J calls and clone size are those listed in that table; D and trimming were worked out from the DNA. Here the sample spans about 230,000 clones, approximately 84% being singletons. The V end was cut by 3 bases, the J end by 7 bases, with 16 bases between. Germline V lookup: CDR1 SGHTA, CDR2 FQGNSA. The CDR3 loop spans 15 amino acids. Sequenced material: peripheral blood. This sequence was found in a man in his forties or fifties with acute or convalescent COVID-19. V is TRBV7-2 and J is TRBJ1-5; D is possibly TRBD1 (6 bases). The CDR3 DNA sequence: TGTGCCAGCAGCTTGACTTCAGGGGCGCGACAGCCCCAGCATTTT. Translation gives CASSLTSGARQPQHF.